Presented here are 7 T cell receptor beta chains from one specimen sequenced in a study of T cell responses to AZD1222 COVID-19 vaccine listed by TCRdb under 2021. The time point label on this specimen signifies: about 28 days (+/-7) after the second vaccine dose. The library was made by the immunoSEQ multiplex PCR assay. Entries here come from immuneACCESS through TCRdb and include only in-frame sequences with V and J called. Some clones fail to appear in such tables; in the studies checked, an unresolved V gene covers under half of the shortfall, and the cause of the remainder is unknown. For this sample there are more than 75,000 clones; about 90% appear just once. The top ten clonotypes cover 6.9% of the sample. Material: peripheral blood, obtained 28 days after the second AZD1222 dose. The receptors shown here come from an adult who received the AZD1222 COVID-19 vaccine.

V gene TRBV29-1 combines with J gene TRBJ2-1, with D uncertain. The CDR3 length is 14 residues. Germline-derived CDR1 and CDR2 are SQVTM and ANQGSEA. Trimming removed 4 bases at V and 2 bases at J, with 12 bases between. The CDR3 region has the DNA TGCAGCGTTGTTCAGGCGGTTACCTACAATGAGCAGTTCTTC. Translating gives CSVVQAVTYNEQFF.

The genes are TRBV7-9 and TRBJ1-5; D is unclear. The CDR3 is made up of 14 amino acids. The germline CDR1 and CDR2 sequences are SEHNR and FQNEAQ (reference sequence). Trimming removed 4 bases from V and 3 bases from J, with 10 bases in between. This chain's CDR3 is CASSSLGPNQPQHF. The CDR3, as DNA: TGTGCCAGCAGCTCCCTGGGTCCCAATCAGCCCCAGCATTTT.

CDR3 coding DNA: TGTGCCAGCAGCTTAGGGCACCAGGTCGAGCAGTACTTC. Encoded protein: CASSLGHQVEQYF. V gene TRBV11-2 combines with J gene TRBJ2-7, with D unresolved. Germline loops: CDR1 SGHAT, CDR2 FQNNGV. Trimming removed 1 base at V and 6 bases at J, with 10 bases between. The CDR3 runs 13 residues.

The chain has TRBV5-1 and TRBJ2-1; 11 bases fit TRBD2. J lost 0 bases, V lost 3 bases, and 5 bases had no gene match. Germline assignment: CDR1 SGHRS and CDR2 YFSETQ. The CDR3 loop spans 17 amino acids. As DNA, the CDR3 is TGCGCCAGCAGCTCCTTACTAGCGGGGGCCTCCTACAATGAGCAGTTCTTC. Translation: CASSSLLAGASYNEQFF.

The chain carries TRBV19 and TRBJ2-1; D unclear. Trimming took 3 bases from V and 4 from J, leaving 7 bases between them. The CDR3 totals 13 residues. Germline-derived CDR1 and CDR2 are LNHDA and SQIVND (reference sequence). DNA for the CDR3: TGTGCCAGTAGTATTTCCGATTACAATGAGCAGTTCTTC. It codes for CASSISDYNEQFF. The full variable domain, in which reference TRBV19 and TRBJ2-1 provide the parts outside the CDR3, is DGGITQSPKYLFRKEGQNVTLSCEQNLNHDAMYWYRQDPGQGLRLIYYSQIVNDFQKGDIAEGYSVSREKKESFPLTVTSAQKNPTAFYLCASSISDYNEQFFGPGTRLTVL.

In DNA, the CDR3 is TGTGCCACCAGCAGAGATGGCGGGGGACACAATGAGCAGTTCTTC. Amino acids: CATSRDGGGHNEQFF. The chain links TRBV15 to TRBJ2-1, with 7 bases matching TRBD2. This CDR3 contains 15 residues. V trimming: 0 bases; J trimming: 5 bases; junction bases outside the gene matches: 4. The V gene's germline CDR1 is LNHNV and CDR2 YYDKDF (reference sequence).

The J gene is TRBJ1-5, the V gene TRBV19, with TRBD1 identical over 7 bases. The V and J ends lost 5 bases and 7 bases, in that order; junction bases with no gene match: 8. There are 14 residues in the CDR3. From germline, CDR1 is LNHDA and CDR2 SQIVND (reference sequence). The CDR3 region is CASSGRGFRQPQHF. The CDR3, as DNA: TGTGCCAGTAGTGGCAGGGGGTTCAGGCAGCCCCAGCATTTT.